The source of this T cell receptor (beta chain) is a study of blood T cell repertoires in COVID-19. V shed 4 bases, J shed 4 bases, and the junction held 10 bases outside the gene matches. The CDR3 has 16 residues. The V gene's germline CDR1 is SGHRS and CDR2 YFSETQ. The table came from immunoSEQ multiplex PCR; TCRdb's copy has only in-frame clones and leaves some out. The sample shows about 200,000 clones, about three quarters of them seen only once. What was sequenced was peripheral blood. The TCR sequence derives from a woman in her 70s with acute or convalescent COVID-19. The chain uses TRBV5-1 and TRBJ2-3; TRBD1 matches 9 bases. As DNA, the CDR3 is TGCGCCAGCAGCCCGTCCCCCGGGACAGGGCCAGATACGCAGTATTTT. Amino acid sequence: CASSPSPGTGPDTQYF.